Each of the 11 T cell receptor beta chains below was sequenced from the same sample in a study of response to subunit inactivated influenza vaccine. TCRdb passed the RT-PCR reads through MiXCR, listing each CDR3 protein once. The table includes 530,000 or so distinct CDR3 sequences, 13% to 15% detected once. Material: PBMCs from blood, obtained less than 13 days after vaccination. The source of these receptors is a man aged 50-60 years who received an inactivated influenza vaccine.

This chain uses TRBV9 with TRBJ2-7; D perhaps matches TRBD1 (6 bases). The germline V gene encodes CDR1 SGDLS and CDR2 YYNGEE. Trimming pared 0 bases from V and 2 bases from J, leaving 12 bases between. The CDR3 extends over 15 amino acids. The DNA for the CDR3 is TGTGCCAGCAGCGTAGAACAGGGTTCTACCTACGAGCAGTACTTC. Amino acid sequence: CASSVEQGSTYEQYF.

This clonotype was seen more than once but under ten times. CDR3 residues: CASSLQTSGRLAAGELFF. Here the CDR3 DNA reads TGCGCCAGCAGCTTGCAGACTAGCGGGAGACTGGCCGCCGGGGAGCTGTTTTTT. The chain has TRBV5-1 and TRBJ2-2, with 12 bases fitting TRBD2. This CDR3 has 18 amino acids. V was clipped by 1 base and J by 6 bases; unmatched bases: 10. Germline V gene sequence: CDR1 SGHRS, CDR2 YFSETQ.

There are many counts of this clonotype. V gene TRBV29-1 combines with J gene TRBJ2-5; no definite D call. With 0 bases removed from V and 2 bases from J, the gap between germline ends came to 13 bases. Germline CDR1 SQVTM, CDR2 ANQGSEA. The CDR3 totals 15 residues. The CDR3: CSVEEPFPQQETQYF. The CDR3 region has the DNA TGCAGCGTTGAAGAACCTTTCCCACAGCAAGAGACCCAGTACTTC.

CDR3 coding DNA: TGCGCCAGCACCCAGGTCAGCGGGGGGTTCCAAGAGACCCAGTACTTC. Translation: CASTQVSGGFQETQYF. The chain carries TRBV4-1 and TRBJ2-5; 9 positions agree with TRBD2. Germline values: CDR1 MGHRA, CDR2 YSYEKL. Unmatched junction bases numbered 10, after V lost 7 bases and J lost 1 base. The CDR3 contains 16 residues.

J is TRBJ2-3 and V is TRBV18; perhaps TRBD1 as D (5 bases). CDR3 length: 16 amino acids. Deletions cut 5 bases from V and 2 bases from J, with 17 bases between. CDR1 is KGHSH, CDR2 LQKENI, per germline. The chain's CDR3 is CASSGATKYPTDTQYF. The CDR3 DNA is TGTGCCAGCTCAGGGGCTACCAAATATCCCACAGATACGCAGTATTTT.

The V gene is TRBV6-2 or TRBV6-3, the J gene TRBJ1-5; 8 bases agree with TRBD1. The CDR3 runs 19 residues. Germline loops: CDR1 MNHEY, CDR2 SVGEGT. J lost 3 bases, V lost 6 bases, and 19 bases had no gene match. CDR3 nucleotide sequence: TGTGCCAGCAGAACTACCCGGGGCAGGGGGCAAGTAGCCAATCAGCCCCAGCATTTT. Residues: CASRTTRGRGQVANQPQHF.

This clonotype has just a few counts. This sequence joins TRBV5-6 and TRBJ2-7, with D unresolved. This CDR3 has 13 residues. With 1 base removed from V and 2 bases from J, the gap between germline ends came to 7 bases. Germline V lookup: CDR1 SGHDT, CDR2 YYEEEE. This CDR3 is CASSLMGTYEQYF. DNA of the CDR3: TGTGCCAGCAGCTTGATGGGGACCTACGAGCAGTACTTC.

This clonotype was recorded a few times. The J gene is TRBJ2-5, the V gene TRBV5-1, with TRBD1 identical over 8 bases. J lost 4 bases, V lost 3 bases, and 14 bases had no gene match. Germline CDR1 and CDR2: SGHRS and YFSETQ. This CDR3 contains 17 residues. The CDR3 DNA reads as TGCGCCAGCAGCTCATCTTCAGGGCAGGGGGCGAGAGAGACCCAGTACTTC. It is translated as CASSSSSGQGARETQYF.

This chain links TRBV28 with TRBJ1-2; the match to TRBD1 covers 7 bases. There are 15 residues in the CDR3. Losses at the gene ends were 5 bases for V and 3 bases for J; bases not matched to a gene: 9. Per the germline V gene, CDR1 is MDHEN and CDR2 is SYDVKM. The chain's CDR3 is CASSPPDREHYGYTF. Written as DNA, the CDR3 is TGTGCCAGCAGTCCGCCAGACAGGGAACACTATGGCTACACCTTC.

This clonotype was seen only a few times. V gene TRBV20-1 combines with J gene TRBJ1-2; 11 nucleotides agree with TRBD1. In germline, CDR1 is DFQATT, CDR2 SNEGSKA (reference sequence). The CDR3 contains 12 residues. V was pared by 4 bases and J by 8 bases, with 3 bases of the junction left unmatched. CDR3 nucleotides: TGCAGTGCTATGGACAGGGGGCTGGGCTACACCTTC. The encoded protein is CSAMDRGLGYTF.

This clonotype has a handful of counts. The CDR3, as DNA: TGTGCCGAGGGCGAGAACACCGGGGAGCTGTTTTTT. This sequence encodes CAEGENTGELFF. V gene TRBV7-2 combines with J gene TRBJ2-2; TRBD2 is a possible D gene (5 bases). The CDR3 contains 12 residues. Germline CDR1 and CDR2: SGHTA and FQGNSA. The V gene lost 11 bases and the J gene lost 1 base, with 8 bases spanning the gap.